These 26 T cell receptor beta chains came from one sample sequenced in a study of T cells in localized non-small cell lung cancer. The assay was immunoSEQ multiplex PCR, and TCRdb's table has in-frame clones only and misses some. The table lists tens of thousands of clones, just over 85% of them singletons, with over 15% in the top ten. Sequencing was performed on peripheral blood, taken before any cancer treatment. These receptors were obtained from an older male donor with stage III squamous cell lung carcinoma.

The chain uses TRBV7-8 and TRBJ1-2; no clear D. CDR3 size: 14 residues. The V gene lost 5 bases and the J gene lost 0 bases, with 10 bases spanning the gap. Germline V CDR1 and CDR2: SGHVS, FQNEAQ. The CDR3 loop is CASSKDGANYGYTF. In DNA form, the CDR3 reads TGTGCCAGCAGCAAGGACGGAGCTAACTATGGCTACACCTTC.

The J gene is TRBJ2-7, the V gene TRBV5-4; tentative D call: TRBD1 (6 bases). Germline V gene data show CDR1 as SGHNT and CDR2 as YYREEE (reference sequence). V lost 2 bases and J 2 bases, leaving 11 bases between the germline ends. This CDR3 has 14 residues. This chain's CDR3 is CASSLPDRPYEQYF. The DNA of the CDR3 is TGTGCCAGCAGCTTACCGGACAGACCCTACGAGCAGTACTTC.

The rearrangement links TRBV9 to TRBJ2-3; 7 positions agree with TRBD2. The CDR3 consists of 14 residues. Trimming removed 3 bases from V and 2 bases from J; junction bases left unmatched: 3. Germline CDR1 is SGDLS and CDR2 is YYNGEE. CDR3 DNA sequence: TGTGCCAGCAGCGGGCGGGGGATCACAGATACGCAGTATTTT. Translating it yields CASSGRGITDTQYF.

This chain uses TRBV18 with TRBJ2-2, with D uncertain. CDR1 is KGHSH and CDR2 is LQKENI in the germline V gene. The CDR3 spans 12 residues. The ends were cut back, 6 bases at V and 6 bases at J, with 8 bases in the middle. Here the CDR3 DNA reads TGTGCCAGCTCCCTTTACGCCGGGGAGCTGTTTTTT. The encoded protein is CASSLYAGELFF.

The chain couples TRBV30 to TRBJ1-5; D gene unclear. Germline V lookup: CDR1 GTSNPN, CDR2 SVGIG (reference sequence). The CDR3 is 12 residues long. Trimming left V 6 bases short and J 6 bases short, with 12 bases between. DNA for the CDR3: TGTGCCTGCGGGCAGAACTCTCAGCCCCAGCATTTT. Residues: CACGQNSQPQHF.

V usage is TRBV9 and J usage is TRBJ2-1; D is unresolved. This CDR3 is 15 amino acids long. Trimming removed 4 bases from V and 2 bases from J, with 13 bases in between. Germline CDR1 SGDLS, CDR2 YYNGEE. CDR3 protein: CASSPRAVTYNEQFF. DNA for the CDR3: TGTGCCAGCAGCCCCCGGGCAGTGACCTACAATGAGCAGTTCTTC.

The chain links TRBV28 to TRBJ2-7, with D perhaps assigned TRBD1 or TRBD2 (6 bases each). V dropped 6 bases and J dropped 7 bases, with 19 bases sitting between them. Germline CDR1 and CDR2: MDHEN and SYDVKM. CDR3 size: 14 residues. CDR3 amino acids: CASSPGGGRREQYF. The CDR3 bases are TGTGCCAGCAGCCCTGGAGGGGGTCGAAGGGAGCAGTACTTC.

This clone was seen more than once but under ten times. This chain connects TRBV30 to TRBJ2-2; tentatively, D is TRBD1 (6 bases). Germline V lookup: CDR1 GTSNPN, CDR2 SVGIG (reference sequence). The V and J ends lost 2 bases and 3 bases respectively, with 7 bases between them. The CDR3 loop spans 13 amino acids. The DNA for the CDR3 is TGTGCCTGGAGTACAGGGTACACCGGGGAGCTGTTTTTT. It specifies CAWSTGYTGELFF. Full variable domain (remainder filled in from reference TRBV30 and TRBJ2-2): SQTIHQWPATLVQPVGSPLSLECTVEGTSNPNLYWYRQAAGRGLQLLFYSVGIGQISSEVPQNLSASRPQDRQFILSSKKLLLSDSGFYLCAWSTGYTGELFFGEGSRLTVL.

The V and J genes are TRBV28 and TRBJ1-6, with TRBD1 matching over 12 bases. Germline CDR1 reads MDHEN; CDR2 reads SYDVKM. The trim removed 5 bases at V and 9 bases at J, leaving 8 bases unmatched. The CDR3 has 16 amino acids. CDR3 in amino acids: CASSRPGQGASSPLHF. CDR3 bases: TGTGCCAGCAGTCGGCCGGGACAGGGGGCCTCTTCACCCCTCCACTTT.

This chain uses TRBV5-6 with TRBJ1-5; weak D call: TRBD1 (6 bases). The germline V gene encodes CDR1 SGHDT and CDR2 YYEEEE. The CDR3 is 18 amino acids. Trimming removed 3 bases from V and 2 bases from J, with 21 bases in between. The CDR3 nucleotides read TGTGCCAGCAGCTCCTCGGGACAAATGGGGCTGGGCAATCAGCCCCAGCATTTT. This encodes CASSSSGQMGLGNQPQHF.

The V and J genes are TRBV4-1 and TRBJ2-3; TRBD2 agrees at 10 bases. Germline values: CDR1 MGHRA, CDR2 YSYEKL. The CDR3 runs to 18 residues. V trimming: 0 bases; J trimming: 3 bases; junction bases outside the gene matches: 9. The CDR3 nucleotides are TGCGCCAGCAGCCAAGATGCTGGGGCTAGCGGGAGAACAGATACGCAGTATTTT. Translating gives CASSQDAGASGRTDTQYF.

The chain joins TRBV19 to TRBJ1-5, with no clear D. Germline CDR1 and CDR2: LNHDA and SQIVND (reference sequence). The CDR3 length is 13 residues. V was shortened by 3 bases and J by 4 bases, with 7 bases between the two germline ends. The CDR3 DNA follows: TGTGCCAGTAGTATCTCCGCAAATCAGCCCCAGCATTTT. Amino acids: CASSISANQPQHF.

This chain uses TRBV5-4 with TRBJ2-7; the match to TRBD1 covers 7 bases. There are 15 residues in the CDR3. Germline V gene lookup returns CDR1 SGHNT and CDR2 YYREEE (reference sequence). The ends lost 2 bases at V and 6 bases at J; junction bases unmatched: 11. DNA of the CDR3: TGTGCCAGCAGCTTTAGGATAGGACAGGCAGGCGAGCAGTACTTC. Translation: CASSFRIGQAGEQYF.

The chain combines TRBV7-2 with TRBJ1-1; D may be TRBD1 (6 bases). The CDR3 is 13 residues long. Germline V gives CDR1 SGHTA, CDR2 FQGNSA. V shed 5 bases and J shed 1 base, with 8 bases lying between them. CDR3 DNA sequence: TGTGCCAGCAGCCCACAGGGGAACACTGAAGCTTTCTTT. This encodes CASSPQGNTEAFF.

This clone was picked up a small number of times. The chain carries TRBV5-1 and TRBJ2-3; D remains unclear. The length of the CDR3 is 14 residues. V dropped 0 bases and J dropped 6 bases, with 11 bases sitting between them. CDR1 is SGHRS and CDR2 is YFSETQ in the germline V gene. CDR3 in DNA: TGCGCCAGCAGCTTGGGGCACATTAGCGATACGCAGTATTTT. Its translation: CASSLGHISDTQYF.

The chain is built from TRBV6-1 and TRBJ2-7; D may be TRBD2 (5 bases). From germline, CDR1 is MNHNS and CDR2 SASEGT. V was cut by 6 bases and J by 6 bases, with 9 bases left in between. The CDR3 is 11 residues long. The CDR3 region has the DNA TGTGCCAGCAGACTGGGGAGCGAGCAGTACTTC. This translates into CASRLGSEQYF.

The chain employs TRBV5-1 and TRBJ2-1; the match to TRBD2 covers 11 bases. The V gene end was trimmed by 3 bases and the J gene end by 0 bases; junction bases not matched to a gene: 5. This CDR3 contains 17 residues. CDR1 and CDR2 (germline): SGHRS, YFSETQ. The CDR3, as DNA: TGCGCCAGCAGCTCTACTAGCGGGGGAAGCTCCTACAATGAGCAGTTCTTC. It specifies CASSSTSGGSSYNEQFF. Supplemented by reference TRBV5-1 and TRBJ2-1, the full variable domain reads KAGVTQTPRYLIKTRGQQVTLSCSPISGHRSVSWYQQTPGQGLQFLFEYFSETQRNKGNFPGRFSGRQFSNSRSEMNVSTLELGDSALYLCASSSTSGGSSYNEQFFGPGTRLTVL.

The chain uses TRBV19 and TRBJ1-1, with a tentative D call TRBD1 (5 bases). Germline V CDR1 and CDR2: LNHDA, SQIVND (reference sequence). The CDR3 spans 14 residues. V gave up 3 bases and J gave up 1 base, with 9 bases separating them. This chain's CDR3 is CASSIQGANTEAFF. In DNA form, the CDR3 reads TGTGCCAGTAGTATCCAGGGAGCGAACACTGAAGCTTTCTTT.

V and J are TRBV4-1 and TRBJ1-1, with 8 positions matching TRBD1. The junction had 8 bases not matched to a gene; V was cut back by 5 bases and J by 0 bases. The CDR3 length is 16 residues. Germline V gene sequence: CDR1 MGHRA, CDR2 YSYEKL. CDR3 loop: CASSTPDRALNTEAFF. The CDR3 coding sequence is TGCGCCAGCAGCACACCGGACAGGGCCTTGAACACTGAAGCTTTCTTT.

The chain combines TRBV7-9 with TRBJ2-1; tentatively, D is TRBD2 (6 bases). Germline-derived CDR1 and CDR2 are SEHNR and FQNEAQ (reference sequence). The V end lost 8 bases, the J end lost 7 bases, and 12 bases lay between the germline ends. This CDR3 is built from 12 residues. CDR3 in DNA: TGTGCCAGCTTATGGAGGGGTAATGAGCAGTTCTTC. Protein product: CASLWRGNEQFF. Based on the CDR3 plus reference TRBV7-9 and TRBJ2-1, the full variable domain is DTGVSQNPRHKITKRGQNVTFRCDPISEHNRLYWYRQTLGQGPEFLTYFQNEAQLEKSRLLSDRFSAERPKGSFSTLEIQRTEQGDSAMYLCASLWRGNEQFFGPGTRLTVL.

The chain is built from TRBV29-1 and TRBJ2-3, with 10 bases that match TRBD1. The V gene end was trimmed by 3 bases and the J gene end by 2 bases; junction bases not matched to a gene: 5. This CDR3 is 15 amino acids long. The V gene's germline CDR1 is SQVTM and CDR2 ANQGSEA. As DNA, the CDR3 is TGCAGCGTTGATCTGGGACAGGGGCCCACAGATACGCAGTATTTT. Translating gives CSVDLGQGPTDTQYF.

CDR3: CASSPLTSNTGELFF. The CDR3 nucleotides are TGTGCCAGCTCACCACTTACATCGAACACCGGGGAGCTGTTTTTT. The chain employs TRBV18 and TRBJ2-2; D is unclear. V dropped 1 base and J dropped 0 bases, with 6 bases sitting between them. The CDR3 sequence is 15 residues long. Germline CDR1 and CDR2: KGHSH and LQKENI.

The chain joins TRBV9 to TRBJ1-3; the D is unclear. Trimming left V 2 bases short and J 1 base short, with 10 bases between. This CDR3 contains 15 residues. CDR1 is SGDLS, CDR2 YYNGEE, per germline. In DNA, the CDR3 is TGTGCCAGCAGCGTCTCCGGGGTATCTGGAAACACCATATATTTT. As protein: CASSVSGVSGNTIYF. Together with reference TRBV9 and TRBJ1-3, the CDR3 gives the full variable domain: DSGVTQTPKHLITATGQRVTLRCSPRSGDLSVYWYQQSLDQGLQFLIQYYNGEERAKGNILERFSAQQFPDLHSELNLSSLELGDSALYFCASSVSGVSGNTIYFGEGSWLTVV.

This clone came up a few times. V is TRBV2 and J is TRBJ2-4, with a weak D call TRBD2 (5 bases). The CDR3 loop spans 15 amino acids. Trimming pared 7 bases from V and 1 base from J, leaving 14 bases between. Germline CDR1 is SNHLY and CDR2 is FYNNEI. Here the CDR3 DNA reads TGTGCCAGCAAGGTGGGGAGTCAGGCCAAAAACATTCAGTACTTC. Translating gives CASKVGSQAKNIQYF.

The gene calls are TRBV6-1 and TRBJ1-6, with 10 bases matching TRBD1. This CDR3 region has 16 residues. Germline assignment: CDR1 MNHNS and CDR2 SASEGT. V shed 4 bases, J shed 10 bases, and the junction held 10 bases outside the gene matches. The CDR3 bases are TGTGCCAGCAGTGCTAGAGGGGGACAGGGGTTCTCACCCCTCCACTTT. This sequence encodes CASSARGGQGFSPLHF.

The chain recombines TRBV4-2 with TRBJ1-1; no definite D call. The V gene lost 3 bases and the J gene lost 6 bases, with 8 bases spanning the gap. Per the germline V gene, CDR1 is LGHNA and CDR2 is YNFKEQ. CDR3 size: 12 residues. As DNA, the CDR3 is TGTGCCAGCAGCCACTATGGGGCTGAAGCTTTCTTT. Protein sequence: CASSHYGAEAFF.